One sample yielded the 31 T cell receptor beta chains listed below, sequenced in a study of tumor-infiltrating lymphocytes in primary liver carcinoma. TCR beta cDNA was prepared out of roughly 0.5 ug total RNA by means of a constant-region primer. Three nested multiplex PCR rounds, a slightly modified ARM-PCR method, built the TCR beta libraries. Use of TRBV1-TRBV30 forward primers with a C-beta reverse primer characterized the first two PCR rounds, which lasted about 10 cycles each. TCRdb passed the multiplex PCR reads through MiXCR, listing each CDR3 protein once. Among around 330,000 distinct CDR3 sequences listed, around three fifths were seen once. The source of the blood RNA was unsorted whole blood, and germline DNA was extracted as well. Sequencing was performed on peripheral blood. Source of these receptors: a woman aged 25 to 45 with primary liver carcinoma and hepatitis B virus infection.

The chain links TRBV4-1 to TRBJ1-1; no clear D. Germline V gene sequence: CDR1 MGHRA, CDR2 YSYEKL. Trimming stripped 0 bases from V and 0 bases from J, with 8 bases between. CDR3 length: 15 amino acids. The CDR3 loop reads CASSQEVGMNTEAFF. In nucleotides, the CDR3 is TGCGCCAGCAGCCAAGAGGTAGGCATGAACACTGAAGCTTTCTTT.

Details on this clonotype: Possible read error: a much larger clone is one base away. The chain employs TRBV7-9 and TRBJ1-4; the D gene is possibly TRBD1 (5 bases). The CDR3 is 16 residues long. Per the germline V gene, CDR1 is SEHNR and CDR2 is FQNEAQ (reference sequence). CDR3 sequence reads: CASSLKRGGFFEKLVF. The CDR3 region has the DNA TGTGCCAGCAGCTTAAAAAGGGGCGGATTCTTCGAAAAACTGGTTTTT.

As regards this clonotype: With a much larger clone just one base away, this may be a read error. The chain recombines TRBV4-2 with TRBJ2-5; 14 bases fit TRBD2. Germline CDR1 is LGHNA and CDR2 is YNFKEQ. The CDR3 covers 15 residues. The CDR3 nucleotides are TGTGCCAACAGCCAAGGGACTAGCGGGAGTGAGACCCAGTACTTC. Its translation is CANSQGTSGSETQYF.

The table lists this clonotype with many counts. The CDR3 loop is CASSLALMTGWPTDTQYF. CDR3 nucleotide sequence: TGTGCCAGCAGCTTAGCGCTCATGACAGGGTGGCCCACAGATACGCAGTATTTT. The chain recombines TRBV11-1 with TRBJ2-3; 7 bases fit TRBD1. Germline CDR1 is SGHAT and CDR2 is FQDESV (reference sequence). The V and J ends lost 0 bases and 2 bases, in that order; junction bases with no gene match: 11. CDR3 length: 18 residues.

The gene calls are TRBV11-3 and TRBJ1-1; D call uncertain. Trimming pared 3 bases from V and 5 bases from J, leaving 19 bases between. CDR3 size: 16 residues. The germline V gene encodes CDR1 SGHNT and CDR2 YENEEA. CDR3 DNA sequence: TGTGCCAGCAGCTTCGTCCGAGGGCAGGATAGGACTGAAGCTTTCTTT. Translation: CASSFVRGQDRTEAFF. Looking up the rest from reference TRBV11-3 and TRBJ1-1 gives the full variable domain: EAGVVQSPRYKIIEKKQPVAFWCNPISGHNTLYWYLQNLGQGPELLIRYENEEAVDDSQLPKDRFSAERLKGVDSTLKIQPAELGDSAVYLCASSFVRGQDRTEAFFGQGTRLTVV.

The genes are TRBV11-2 and TRBJ2-7, with 10 bases lining up with TRBD2. Germline values: CDR1 SGHAT, CDR2 FQNNGV. CDR3 length equals 16 residues. V gave up 7 bases and J gave up 3 bases; unmatched junction bases: 12. CDR3 sequence: CASTAFGTSGNYEQYF. As DNA, the CDR3 is TGTGCCAGCACCGCCTTTGGCACTAGCGGGAACTACGAGCAGTACTTC.

A single count supports this clonotype. A read error may explain this, as a much larger clone is one base away. The genes are TRBV4-1 and TRBJ1-6; D remains unclear. Per the germline V gene, CDR1 is MGHRA and CDR2 is YSYEKL. CDR3 length: 15 residues. In nucleotides, the CDR3 is TGCGCCATCAGCCAAGGGTCCGTGACTAATTCACCCCTCCACTTT. Amino acids: CAISQGSVTNSPLHF.

This clonotype has a handful of counts. This rearrangement joins TRBV28 to TRBJ2-1, with D unresolved. CDR1 MDHEN and CDR2 SYDVKM come from the germline V gene. Trimming took off 5 bases at V and 4 bases at J, with 18 bases between the two ends. The CDR3 is 16 residues long. CDR3 DNA sequence: TGTGCCAGCAGTCCGCTCCGAGGTGCTGGGTACAATGAGCAGTTCTTC. Translated: CASSPLRGAGYNEQFF.

This clonotype has a count of ten or more. V gene TRBV6-2 or TRBV6-3 combines with J gene TRBJ2-7, with TRBD2 matching over 8 bases. Germline V gene data show CDR1 as MNHEY and CDR2 as SVGEGT. The CDR3 extends over 14 amino acids. V shed 6 bases, J shed 3 bases, and the junction held 7 bases outside the gene matches. This chain's CDR3 is CASSIVGTSYEQYF. CDR3 nucleotides: TGTGCCAGCAGCATAGTGGGGACTAGCTACGAGCAGTACTTC.

This clonotype was detected a few times. This chain uses TRBV12-5 with TRBJ1-1; D is ambiguous. This CDR3 spans 11 amino acids. With 6 bases removed from V and 8 bases from J, the gap between germline ends came to 10 bases. Germline V gives CDR1 LGHNT, CDR2 FRNRAP. The CDR3 here is CASGPWPEAFF. The CDR3 coding sequence is TGTGCTAGTGGGCCCTGGCCCGAAGCTTTCTTT.

This clonotype was seen a single time. The junction departs from the called germline gene at one end, perhaps through a read error. This sequence joins TRBV6-5 and TRBJ1-1; D is unclear. Germline CDR1 is MNHEY and CDR2 is SVGAGI. The CDR3 runs to 13 residues. The CDR3 sequence is CTSGIGWNTEAIF. The CDR3 region has the DNA TGTACCAGCGGAATAGGATGGAACACTGAAGCTATCTTT.

Details on this clonotype: Just one base apart from a much larger clone, this may be a read error. This chain uses TRBV6-2 or TRBV6-3 with TRBJ2-4, with D tentatively TRBD2 (6 bases). The CDR3 is 14 residues long. The germline V gene encodes CDR1 MNHEY and CDR2 SVGEGT. Trimming took off 6 bases at V and 2 bases at J, with 11 bases between the two ends. CDR3 sequence: CASRGLDPKNIQYF. The CDR3 DNA sequence: TGTGCCAGCAGGGGACTGGACCCCAAAAACATTCAGTACTTC.

Points on this clonotype: With a much larger clone just one base away, this may be a read error. J is TRBJ2-2 and V is TRBV29-1, with D uncertain. Germline V lookup: CDR1 SQVTM, CDR2 ANQGSEA. The CDR3 sequence is 13 residues long. The CDR3 DNA follows: TGCAGCGTTAAAGATCTGACCACCGGGGAGCTGTTTTTT. Protein product: CSVKDLTTGELFF.

The chain uses TRBV5-4 and TRBJ2-2, with no clear D. The CDR3 consists of 14 residues. Germline CDR1 SGHNT, CDR2 YYREEE (reference sequence). V dropped 4 bases and J dropped 8 bases, with 15 bases sitting between them. The CDR3 nucleotides are TGTGCCAGCAGCCGTGAGCAGTCTAGGGGGGAGCTGTTTTTT. Protein product: CASSREQSRGELFF.

As for this clonotype: A junction end diverges from the germline sequence, so it may reflect a read error. The chain recombines TRBV6-2 or TRBV6-3 with TRBJ2-1, with D possibly being TRBD1 or TRBD2 (6 bases each). The length of the CDR3 is 19 residues. Looked up from germline, CDR1 is MNHEY and CDR2 is SVGEGT. CDR3 nucleotide sequence: TGTGCCAGCAGTTGGGGGCGGGGCTCCCCATTGACCTCCCACAATGAGCAGTTCTTC. It yields the protein CASSWGRGSPLTSHNEQFF.

Points on this clonotype: A read error may explain this, as a much larger clone is one base away. V and J are TRBV12-3 or TRBV12-4 and TRBJ2-1, with D perhaps assigned TRBD1 or TRBD2 (5 bases each). CDR3 length: 14 amino acids. CDR3 sequence: CASSTGTADNEQIF. In nucleotides, the CDR3 is TGTGCCAGCAGTACCGGGACGGCGGACAATGAGCAGATCTTC.

This clonotype was seen a few times. This chain joins TRBV6-6 and TRBJ1-2; D is possibly TRBD1 (5 bases). Germline V lookup: CDR1 MNHNY, CDR2 SVGAGI (reference sequence). The CDR3 is 14 amino acids. V lost 5 bases, J lost 3 bases, and 13 bases lay in between. The CDR3 DNA sequence: TGTGCCAGCAGTGTGTTTAGGGGCGACTATGGCTACACCTTC. Translation: CASSVFRGDYGYTF.

This sequence joins TRBV7-3 and TRBJ2-5, with D perhaps TRBD1 or TRBD2 (5 bases each). Germline assignment: CDR1 SGHTA and CDR2 FQGTGA. The CDR3 contains 14 residues. V lost 1 base to trimming and J lost 4 bases, with 10 bases between them. This CDR3 reads CASSLIPGTETQYF. The CDR3 region has the DNA TGTGCCAGCAGCTTAATCCCAGGGACAGAGACCCAGTACTTC.

As DNA, the CDR3 is TGTGCCAGCAGTTTAAGGGTCGATGAAGCTTTCTTT. This translates into CASSLRVDEAFF. The chain joins TRBV12-3 or TRBV12-4 to TRBJ1-1, with unresolved D. The V end lost 2 bases, the J end lost 7 bases, and 8 bases lay between the germline ends. There are 12 residues in the CDR3.

The chain recombines TRBV29-1 with TRBJ2-1; D remains ambiguous. This CDR3 has 13 residues. Germline CDR1 reads SQVTM; CDR2 reads ANQGSEA. V lost 6 bases and J 9 bases, leaving 18 bases between the germline ends. CDR3 coding DNA: TGCAGCGTGGTTAAAAGCCGCATCTTTGAGCAGTTCTTC. Protein sequence: CSVVKSRIFEQFF.

The chain employs TRBV6-5 and TRBJ2-7; D ambiguous. The V gene's germline CDR1 is MNHEY and CDR2 SVGAGI. CDR3 length: 13 amino acids. V was trimmed by 0 bases and J by 12 bases, leaving 15 bases between them. CDR3 sequence (DNA): TGTGCCAGCAGTTACTCAGGCGACACAAGGTGGTACTTC. Protein product: CASSYSGDTRWYF.

This clonotype was counted many times. This chain connects TRBV4-2 to TRBJ2-3; a possible D gene is TRBD1 (6 bases). V lost 0 bases to trimming and J lost 5 bases, with 12 bases between them. In germline, CDR1 is LGHNA, CDR2 YNFKEQ. The CDR3 sequence is 15 residues long. For the CDR3, the DNA is TGTGCCAGCAGCCAAGATGATAGGGGGAGAGATACGCAGTATTTT. This codes for CASSQDDRGRDTQYF.

This chain uses TRBV20-1 with TRBJ2-1; 11 bases match TRBD2. The CDR3 consists of 14 residues. V was pared by 6 bases and J by 4 bases, with 5 bases of the junction left unmatched. Germline CDR1 reads DFQATT; CDR2 reads SNEGSKA (reference sequence). CDR3 sequence: CSAQRLAGYNEQFF. CDR3 DNA: TGCAGTGCCCAACGACTAGCGGGGTACAATGAGCAGTTCTTC.

A word on this clonotype: A much larger clonotype is one base distant, so this may be a read error. The gene calls are TRBV6-1 and TRBJ1-1; D gene uncertain. The CDR3 spans 13 residues. Trimming took 0 bases from V and 6 from J, leaving 8 bases between them. In germline, CDR1 is MNHNS, CDR2 SASEGT. CDR3: CASSEALRAEAFF. CDR3 sequence (DNA): TGTGCCAGCAGTGAAGCGTTACGAGCTGAAGCTTTCTTT.

V gene TRBV21-1 combines with J gene TRBJ2-1; TRBD1 is the table's D call, not checked against the DNA. TRBV21-1 is marked as a pseudogene. The CDR3 runs 16 residues. The CDR3 nucleotides read TGTGCCAGCAGCAAAGTGGGGACAGGGCGGCACAATGAGCAGTTCTTC. Translating it yields CASSKVGTGRHNEQFF.

A remark on this clonotype: A much larger clone lies a single base off, so this may be a read error. The V call is TRBV12-3 or TRBV12-4, the J call TRBJ2-5; D remains unclear. Trimming left V 9 bases short and J 4 bases short, with 18 bases between. The length of the CDR3 is 14 residues. CDR3 residues: CASTRSQLAETQYF. The DNA for the CDR3 is TGTGCCAGTACTCGAAGCCAGCTTGCAGAGACCCAGTACTTC.

For the CDR3, the DNA is TGTGCCAGCAGTTTCGATCCAAGGGGGAACACTGAAGCTTTCTTT. This translates into CASSFDPRGNTEAFF. The J gene is TRBJ1-1, the V gene TRBV28, with D possibly being TRBD1 (5 bases). V shed 3 bases and J shed 1 base, with 12 bases lying between them. This CDR3 has 15 amino acids. CDR1 MDHEN and CDR2 SYDVKM come from the germline V gene.

This clonotype was seen a few times. This could be a read error, since a much larger clone is one nucleotide away. V gene TRBV11-2 combines with J gene TRBJ2-7; D might be TRBD2 (7 bases). V was clipped by 7 bases and J by 3 bases, with 19 bases between them. Germline CDR1 and CDR2: SGHAT and FQNNGV. The CDR3 runs 15 residues. CDR3 sequence: CASNDGGLAVYEQYF. The DNA for the CDR3 is TGTGCCAGCAACGACGGGGGCCTAGCGGTCTACGAGCAGTACTTC.

This clonotype was detected only a few times. The chain recombines TRBV5-4 with TRBJ2-7, with 10 bases fitting TRBD2. Germline V gene lookup returns CDR1 SGHNT and CDR2 YYREEE (reference sequence). The trim removed 4 bases at V and 2 bases at J, leaving 9 bases unmatched. The CDR3 runs to 16 residues. CDR3 protein: CASSRTLAGVPYEQYF. CDR3 coding DNA: TGTGCCAGCAGCCGGACCCTAGCGGGAGTACCCTACGAGCAGTACTTC.

Comments on this clonotype: A much larger clone lies one base from this, so it may be a read error. The chain couples TRBV4-1 to TRBJ2-1; D is uncertain. V was cut by 4 bases and J by 7 bases, with 17 bases left in between. The CDR3 contains 15 residues. Germline CDR1 and CDR2: MGHRA and YSYEKL. The DNA of the CDR3 is TGCGCCAGCAGCCGAGATGGCTTTTTTAGTAATGAGCAGTTCTTC. It is translated as CASSRDGFFSNEQFF.

The table lists this clonotype with a count of one. A much larger clone is a single base away; this may be a read error. The CDR3 reads CASSRWTGSGANVPTF. For the CDR3, the DNA is TGTGCCAGCAGCCGATGGACAGGGTCCGGGGCCAACGTCCCGACTTTC. V is TRBV7-8 and J is TRBJ2-6; TRBD1 matches 8 bases. The CDR3 has 16 residues. Germline-derived CDR1 and CDR2 are SGHVS and FQNEAQ. Together with reference TRBV7-8 and TRBJ2-6, the CDR3 gives the full variable domain: GAGVSQSPRYKVAKRGQDVALRCDPISGHVSLFWYQQALGQGPEFLTYFQNEAQLDKSGLPSDRFFAERPEGSVSTLKIQRTQQEDSAVYLCASSRWTGSGANVPTFGAGSRLTVL.